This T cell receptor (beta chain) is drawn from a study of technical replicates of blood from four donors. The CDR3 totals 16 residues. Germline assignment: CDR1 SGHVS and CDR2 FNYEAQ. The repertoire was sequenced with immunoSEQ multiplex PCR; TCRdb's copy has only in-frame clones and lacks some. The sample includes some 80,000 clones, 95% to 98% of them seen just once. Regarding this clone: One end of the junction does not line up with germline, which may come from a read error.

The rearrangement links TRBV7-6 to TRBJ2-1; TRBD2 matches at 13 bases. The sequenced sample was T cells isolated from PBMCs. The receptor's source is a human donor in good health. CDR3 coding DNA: TGTGCCAGCAGCCAAGGGACTAGCGGGACCTATAATGAGCAGTTCTTC. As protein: CASSQGTSGTYNEQFF.